Listed here is a single T cell receptor (beta chain). This clonotype was found a few times. Its antigen specificity is not known. No base qualities exist here, and no much larger clone lies one base off it. The data were obtained in a study of T cells in Graves' hyperthyroidism and ophthalmopathy (dated by TCRdb to the late 2010s). Study-level background: Peripheral blood samples were taken at initial diagnosis, before any treatment was given. To identify TCR V-J signatures that set the groups apart, the researchers used a discovery cohort of 100 patients, made up of 40 to 45 with Graves' ophthalmopathy and about 59 with stable Graves' hyperthyroidism. Prospective prediction of ophthalmopathy was tested in an independent validation cohort consisting of fewer than 20 hyperthyroidism patients and more than 15 patients who later progressed to ophthalmopathy. For training and testing, the 80 to 100 patients in the discovery cohort were randomly divided in a 7:3 ratio. Thyroid tissue and blood T-cell repertoires from several Graves' hyperthyroidism patients were also compared in the study. After blood sampling, hyperthyroidism patients were treated with methimazole at a starting dose of 30 mg daily, and ophthalmopathy patients were treated with high-dose intravenous methylprednisolone. TCR Vbeta CDR3 sequencing of 120 to 150 peripheral blood samples (over 40 ophthalmopathy, about 74 hyperthyroidism and roughly 17 progressor patients) is reported in the paper.

Moderately to severely active disease, a Clinical Activity Score of at least 3, a NOSPECS grade of at least 4, and a duration under 3 months were present in ophthalmopathy patients. Patients with uncontrolled infections, other autoimmune diseases, pregnancy or lactation were excluded. Diagnoses were established on the basis of clinical symptoms, serum thyroxine and TRAb, thyroid ultrasound, and orbital computed tomography. Ficoll-Paque density gradient centrifugation was used to isolate PBMCs from around 10 ml of fresh peripheral blood. Total RNA was extracted with Trizol reagent, and quality was checked on an Agilent 2100 Bioanalyzer. On the study overall, not on this receptor specifically: In validation, the model predicted progression to ophthalmopathy with approximately 69% sensitivity and approximately 78% specificity, a median of approximately 6.7 months before onset. A model built on a 13 V-J signature distinguished ophthalmopathy from stable hyperthyroidism, reaching about 89% sensitivity and around 81% specificity in cross-validation and 80%/75% in testing. No statistical method was used to set the sample size in advance, and investigators knew the group allocation. Most expanded thyroid clonotypes (frequency above 0.001) were also detected in blood, suggesting blood repertoires may reflect thyroid immune responses.

The TCR beta CDR3 regions were amplified from RNA transcripts. The first round of RT-PCR for the TCR CDR3 was performed with the HTBI primer set and the Qiagen OneStep RT-PCR kit. The libraries were constructed in a second round of multiplex PCR and then size-selected and purified. Libraries were sequenced paired-end with 100 bp reads on an Illumina HiSeq2000. The authors processed their data as follows. SOAPnuke was used to process the raw data, throwing out any read that contained adapters or uncalled bases, had a mean Phred below 15, or lacked an exact constant-primer or identifier match. High-quality paired reads were merged using COPE v1.2.5, and each unique nucleotide sequence was defined as a clonotype. MiTCR v1.1 was used to align the clonotypes against IMGT TRBV, TRBD and TRBJ reference segments. Analysis was restricted to V-J combinations with a frequency above 0.0001, which covered just over 98% of repertoires. The TCS score was defined as F50 (clonal expansion) divided by E x V (chaos), with BLOSUM62-based TCRdist calculated between CDR3 peptides within each V-J. Welch's t-statistics and random forest reduced fewer than 550 V-J features to around 14, which were used in a naive Bayes classifier (R e1071). TCRdb trimmed the raw reads at Q25, called clones with MiXCR and kept productive beta chains. Every distinct CDR3 protein forms one entry, paired with its most common genes and DNA. The V and J calls come from TCRdb's annotation, not from the publication. In this sample the table shows around 300,000 distinct CDR3 sequences, over 20% of which occur a single time. Over 55% of the sample lies in the top ten.

This sequence originates from a man aged 25-40 years with Graves' ophthalmopathy. The specimen was blood.

At the DNA level, the sequence is TGTGCCAGCTCACCACCCCTTAGCTCCTACAATGAGCAGTTCTTC. The translation is CASSPPLSSYNEQFF. The sequence links TRBV18 to TRBJ2-1; no D gene is confidently identified. The germline V gene encodes CDR1 KGHSH and CDR2 LQKENI. A distance of 6 bases separates the germline ends of V and J, which lose 0 bases and 0 bases respectively. From cysteine to phenylalanine, the CDR3 is 15 amino acids long. Left in the record is the CDR3 DNA by itself, 45 bases read in frame from the first base.